These T cell receptor beta chains were read from a single sample in a study of cytomegalovirus exposure and HLA in healthy donors. Here immunoSEQ multiplex PCR was the method, and the copy in TCRdb shows in-frame clones only, minus some. The sample lists some 120,000 clones; 79% were seen once. Sample: PBMCs. The receptors derive from a woman under 30 in good health and CMV-seropositive. The conserved cysteine and the conserved F or W are not part of the CDR3 here.

12 | TRBJ1-4 | TRBV25-1 | ASSDDRSNEKLF
14 | TRBJ2-3 | TRBV27 | ASSLVSLGGTDTQY
15 | TRBJ1-5 | TRBV4-1 | ASSQGRQDSSNQPQH
13 | TRBJ2-7 | TRBV25-1 | ASSIGTGPDYEQY
11 | TRBJ1-2 | TRBV5-1 | ASSLEGAYGYT
12 | TRBJ1-1 | TRBV4-1 | ASSQDWGGTEAF
11 | TRBJ1-1 | TRBV4-1 | ASSQVIRGTAF
12 | TRBJ1-2 | TRBV21-1 | ASSNPRANYGYT
14 | TRBJ1-5 | TRBV28 | ASSSPGTGSFQPQH
13 | TRBJ1-1 | TRBV12-1 | ASSLWGTANTEAF
13 | TRBJ1-1 | TRBV5-6 | ASSSRPGGVTEAF
11 | TRBJ1-1 | TRBV19 | ASSRTGEREAF
12 | TRBJ2-5 | TRBV9 | ASSVGTRRETQY